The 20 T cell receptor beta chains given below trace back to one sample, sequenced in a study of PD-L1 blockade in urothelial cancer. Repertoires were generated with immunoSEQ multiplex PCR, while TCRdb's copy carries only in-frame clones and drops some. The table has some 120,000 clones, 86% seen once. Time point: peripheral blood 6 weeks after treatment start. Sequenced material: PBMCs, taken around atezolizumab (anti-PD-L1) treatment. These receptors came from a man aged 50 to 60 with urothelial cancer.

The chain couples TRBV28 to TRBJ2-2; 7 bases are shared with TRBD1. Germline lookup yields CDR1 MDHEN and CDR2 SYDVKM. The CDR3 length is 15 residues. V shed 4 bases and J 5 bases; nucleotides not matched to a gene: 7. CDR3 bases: TGTGCCAGCAGTTCAAGGGACAGTTGGACCGGGGAGCTGTTTTTT. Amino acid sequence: CASSSRDSWTGELFF.

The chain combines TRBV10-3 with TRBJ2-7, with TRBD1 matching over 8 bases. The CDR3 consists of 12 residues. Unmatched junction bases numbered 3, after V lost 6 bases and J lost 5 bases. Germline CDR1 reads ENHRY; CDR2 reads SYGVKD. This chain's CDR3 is CAISPGGHEQYF. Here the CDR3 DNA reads TGTGCCATCAGCCCAGGGGGCCACGAGCAGTACTTC.

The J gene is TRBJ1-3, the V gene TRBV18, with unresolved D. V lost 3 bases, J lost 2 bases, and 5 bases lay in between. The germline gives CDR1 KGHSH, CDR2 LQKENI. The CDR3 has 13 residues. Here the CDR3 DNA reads TGTGCCAGCTCACCGGGCACTGGAAACACCATATATTTT. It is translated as CASSPGTGNTIYF. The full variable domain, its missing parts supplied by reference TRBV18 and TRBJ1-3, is NAGVMQNPRHLVRRRGQEARLRCSPMKGHSHVYWYRQLPEEGLKFMVYLQKENIIDESGMPKERFSAEFPKEGPSILRIQQVVRGDSAAYFCASSPGTGNTIYFGEGSWLTVV.

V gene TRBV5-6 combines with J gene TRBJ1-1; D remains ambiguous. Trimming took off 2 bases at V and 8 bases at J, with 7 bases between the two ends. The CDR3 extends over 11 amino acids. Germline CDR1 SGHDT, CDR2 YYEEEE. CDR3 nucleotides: TGTGCCAGCAGCTTCTCGGGGGAAGCTTTCTTT. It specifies CASSFSGEAFF.

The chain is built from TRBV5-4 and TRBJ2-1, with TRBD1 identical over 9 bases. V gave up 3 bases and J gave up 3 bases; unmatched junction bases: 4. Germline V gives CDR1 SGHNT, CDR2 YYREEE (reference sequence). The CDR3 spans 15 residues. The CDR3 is CASSSGQGHYNEQFF. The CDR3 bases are TGTGCCAGCAGCTCGGGACAGGGACACTACAATGAGCAGTTCTTC.

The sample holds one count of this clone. The DNA for the CDR3 is TGCGCCAGCAGCTTGGAACAGGCCACTAACTATGGCTACACCTTC. Translated: CASSLEQATNYGYTF. The chain combines TRBV5-1 with TRBJ1-2, with a possible D match to TRBD1 (5 bases). Germline V gene lookup returns CDR1 SGHRS and CDR2 YFSETQ. The CDR3 spans 15 residues. V lost 0 bases and J lost 0, with 9 bases in between.

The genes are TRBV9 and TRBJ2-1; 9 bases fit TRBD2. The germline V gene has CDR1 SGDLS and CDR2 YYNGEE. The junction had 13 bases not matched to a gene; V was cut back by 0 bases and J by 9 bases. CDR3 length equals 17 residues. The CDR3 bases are TGTGCCAGCAGCGTAGCGGGGCTAGCGGGATCAGGTGGTGAGCAGTTCTTC. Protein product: CASSVAGLAGSGGEQFF.

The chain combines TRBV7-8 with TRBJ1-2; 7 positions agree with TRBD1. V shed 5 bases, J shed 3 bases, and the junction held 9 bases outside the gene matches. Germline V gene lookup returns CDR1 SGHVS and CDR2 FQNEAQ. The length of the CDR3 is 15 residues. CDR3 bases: TGTGCCAGCAGCCTCGGGACAGCCGTTTACTATGGCTACACCTTC. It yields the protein CASSLGTAVYYGYTF.

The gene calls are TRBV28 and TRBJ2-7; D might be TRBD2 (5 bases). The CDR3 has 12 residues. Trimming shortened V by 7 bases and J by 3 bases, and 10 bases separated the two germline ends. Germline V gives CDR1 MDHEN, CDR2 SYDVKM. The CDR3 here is CASKRADYEQYF. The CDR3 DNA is TGTGCCAGCAAGAGGGCAGACTACGAGCAGTACTTC.

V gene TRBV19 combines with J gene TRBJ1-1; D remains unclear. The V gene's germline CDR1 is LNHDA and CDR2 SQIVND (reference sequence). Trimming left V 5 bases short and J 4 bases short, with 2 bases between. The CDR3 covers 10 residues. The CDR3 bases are TGTGCCAGTAGTCGCACTGAAGCTTTCTTT. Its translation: CASSRTEAFF.

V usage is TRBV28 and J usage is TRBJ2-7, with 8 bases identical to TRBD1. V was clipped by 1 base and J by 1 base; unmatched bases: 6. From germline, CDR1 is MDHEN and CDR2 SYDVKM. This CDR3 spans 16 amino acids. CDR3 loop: CASSLSSRQGSYEQYF. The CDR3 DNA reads TGTGCCAGCAGTTTATCGTCTCGACAGGGGTCCTACGAGCAGTACTTC.

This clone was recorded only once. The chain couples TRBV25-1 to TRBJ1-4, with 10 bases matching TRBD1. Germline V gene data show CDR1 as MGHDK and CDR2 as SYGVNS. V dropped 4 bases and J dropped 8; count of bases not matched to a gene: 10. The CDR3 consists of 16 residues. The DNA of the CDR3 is TGTGCCAGCAGTGCCCGACAGGGGGCGGGTAAGGAAAAACTGTTTTTT. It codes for CASSARQGAGKEKLFF.

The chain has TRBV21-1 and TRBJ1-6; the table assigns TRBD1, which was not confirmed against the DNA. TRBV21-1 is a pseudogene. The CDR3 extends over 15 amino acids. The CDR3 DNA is TGTGCCTTCCCCGGACAGGACTCCTATAATTCACCCCTCCACTTT. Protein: CAFPGQDSYNSPLHF.

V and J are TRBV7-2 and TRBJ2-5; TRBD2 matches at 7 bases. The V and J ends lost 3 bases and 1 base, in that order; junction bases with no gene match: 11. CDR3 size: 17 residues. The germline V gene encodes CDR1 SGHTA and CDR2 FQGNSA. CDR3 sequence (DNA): TGTGCCAGCAGCTTGGTGCGGGGGATAGACTTCCAAGAGACCCAGTACTTC. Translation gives CASSLVRGIDFQETQYF.

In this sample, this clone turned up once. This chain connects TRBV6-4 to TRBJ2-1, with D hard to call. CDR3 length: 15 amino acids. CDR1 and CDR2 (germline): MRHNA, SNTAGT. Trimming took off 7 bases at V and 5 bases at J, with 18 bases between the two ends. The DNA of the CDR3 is TGTGCCAGCAAGGTGGGTCCGAGCGCCCACAATGAGCAGTTCTTC. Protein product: CASKVGPSAHNEQFF.

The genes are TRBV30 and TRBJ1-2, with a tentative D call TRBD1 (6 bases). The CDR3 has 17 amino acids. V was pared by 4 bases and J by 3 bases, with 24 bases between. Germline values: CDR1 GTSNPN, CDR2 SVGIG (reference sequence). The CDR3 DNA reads TGTGCCTGGACCACAGGATGGCATAGACAGGAGGACTATGGCTACACCTTC. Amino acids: CAWTTGWHRQEDYGYTF.

CDR3 in amino acids: CASSLGGGSTDTQYF. In DNA, the CDR3 is TGTGCCAGCAGCTTAGGCGGGGGAAGCACAGATACGCAGTATTTT. This chain joins TRBV11-1 and TRBJ2-3; 7 bases are shared with TRBD2. CDR1 and CDR2 (germline): SGHAT, FQDESV (reference sequence). This CDR3 spans 15 amino acids. Trimming took 1 base from V and 0 from J; bases not matched to a gene: 1.

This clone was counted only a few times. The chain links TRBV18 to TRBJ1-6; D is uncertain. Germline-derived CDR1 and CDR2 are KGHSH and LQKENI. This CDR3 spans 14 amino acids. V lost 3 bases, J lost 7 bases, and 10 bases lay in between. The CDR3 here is CASSPGQNNSPLHF. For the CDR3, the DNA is TGTGCCAGCTCACCGGGCCAGAACAATTCACCCCTCCACTTT.

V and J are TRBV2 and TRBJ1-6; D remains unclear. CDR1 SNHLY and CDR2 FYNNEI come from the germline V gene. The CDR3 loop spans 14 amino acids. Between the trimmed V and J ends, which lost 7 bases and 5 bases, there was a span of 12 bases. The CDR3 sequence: CASTLGSNNSPLHF. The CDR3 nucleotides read TGTGCCAGCACCTTGGGTAGCAATAATTCACCCCTCCACTTT.

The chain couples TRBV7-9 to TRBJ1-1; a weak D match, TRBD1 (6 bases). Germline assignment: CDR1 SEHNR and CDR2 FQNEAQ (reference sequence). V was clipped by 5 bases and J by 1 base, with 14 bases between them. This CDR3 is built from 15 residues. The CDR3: CASSPQGLGNTEAFF. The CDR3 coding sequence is TGTGCCAGCAGCCCCCAGGGGCTTGGGAACACTGAAGCTTTCTTT.